These T cell receptor beta chains were read from a single sample in a study of blood T cell repertoires in COVID-19. Repertoires were generated with immunoSEQ multiplex PCR, while TCRdb's copy carries only in-frame clones and drops some. The data hold roughly 34,000 clones, with 90% observed a single time. Material: peripheral blood. Receptors originate from a man at least 80 years old with acute or convalescent COVID-19. Both conserved end residues are part of each CDR3. The order of the fields is CDR3 length, clone size, J gene, D gene, V gene, CDR3 protein, CDR3 DNA. The D gene is left open where the match is weak. Part of the rows lack a size; the others show once, few, many or a class for expanded clones.

13 | NA | TRBJ2-4 | TRBD1 | TRBV9 | CASSPTGADIQYF | TGTGCCAGCAGCCCGACAGGGGCGGACATTCAGTACTTC
13 | few | TRBJ1-5 | NA | TRBV19 | CASSKGVNQPQHF | TGTGCCAGTAGTAAGGGAGTGAATCAGCCCCAGCATTTT
13 | NA | TRBJ1-4 | TRBD1 | TRBV10-3 | CAISPGQGESLFF | TGTGCCATCAGCCCCGGACAGGGGGAGTCCCTGTTTTTT
16 | NA | TRBJ1-4 | TRBD1 | TRBV6-6 | CASSLGRGRSNEKLFF | TGTGCCAGCAGCCTGGGCAGGGGGCGGTCTAATGAAAAACTGTTTTTT
12 | NA | TRBJ1-2 | NA | TRBV29-1 | CSVLTGNYGYTF | TGCAGCGTCCTAACAGGGAACTATGGCTACACCTTC
16 | NA | TRBJ2-7 | TRBD2 | TRBV19 | CASSMVGGSGGSEQYF | TGTGCCAGTAGTATGGTTGGTGGTAGCGGGGGGAGCGAGCAGTACTTC
15 | NA | TRBJ1-4 | TRBD1 | TRBV9 | CASSVGADRLEKLFF | TGTGCCAGCAGCGTAGGAGCGGACAGGCTCGAAAAACTGTTTTTT
15 | NA | TRBJ1-2 | TRBD1 | TRBV3-1/TRBV3-2 | CASSLGTGRDYGYTF | TGTGCCAGCAGCCTTGGGACAGGGAGGGACTATGGCTACACCTTC
15 | NA | TRBJ1-3 | NA | TRBV2 | CASNLRSGAGNTIYF | TGTGCCAGCAATCTTAGATCGGGAGCTGGAAACACCATATATTTT
15 | NA | TRBJ1-1 | TRBD1 | TRBV5-1 | CASSSGQDSNTEAFF | TGCGCCAGCAGCTCGGGACAGGACTCGAACACTGAAGCTTTCTTT
14 | NA | TRBJ1-5 | NA | TRBV19 | CASRPLSAGQPQHF | TGTGCCAGTAGACCCTTGAGCGCGGGCCAGCCCCAGCATTTT
16 | NA | TRBJ2-2 | NA | TRBV24-1 | CATSDQQGSNTGELFF | TGTGCCACCAGTGACCAACAGGGCTCGAACACCGGGGAGCTGTTTTTT
13 | NA | TRBJ1-1 | NA | TRBV5-1 | CASSFAGPTEAFF | TGCGCCAGCAGCTTCGCAGGGCCAACTGAAGCTTTCTTT
14 | NA | TRBJ1-6 | NA | TRBV6-5 | CASSTADRESPLHF | TGTGCCAGCAGTACAGCGGATCGGGAGTCACCCCTCCACTTT
13 | NA | TRBJ2-2 | NA | TRBV12-5 | CASGLGLDGELFF | TGTGCTAGTGGTTTGGGGTTAGACGGGGAGCTGTTTTTT
16 | NA | TRBJ1-6 | NA | TRBV3-1/TRBV3-2 | CASSQDYPRGKTPLHF | TGTGCCAGCAGCCAAGATTATCCACGGGGTAAAACACCCCTCCACTTT
13 | NA | TRBJ1-4 | NA | TRBV27 | CASRGRRNEKLFF | TGTGCCAGCAGGGGCAGAAGAAATGAAAAACTGTTTTTT
12 | NA | TRBJ2-3 | NA | TRBV5-4 | CASSLSVDTQYF | TGTGCCAGCAGCTTGTCCGTGGATACGCAGTATTTT
12 | NA | TRBJ1-2 | NA | TRBV9 | CASSPSIGGYTF | TGTGCCAGCAGCCCTTCGATCGGTGGCTACACCTTC
18 | NA | TRBJ2-7 | TRBD2 | TRBV9 | CASSVGEGGTSGSSGQYF | TGTGCCAGCAGCGTAGGGGAGGGAGGGACTAGCGGATCCTCGGGGCAGTACTTC
15 | NA | TRBJ2-1 | TRBD2 | TRBV11-3 | CASSLLAGGYNEQFF | TGTGCCAGCAGCTTACTAGCGGGGGGTTACAATGAGCAGTTCTTC
12 | NA | TRBJ1-5 | NA | TRBV6-2/TRBV6-3 | CASSSGDQPQHF | TGTGCCAGCAGTTCAGGGGACCAGCCCCAGCATTTT
16 | NA | TRBJ1-3 | TRBD1 | TRBV10-2 | CASSDPGTGSGNTIYF | TGCGCCAGCAGTGACCCCGGGACAGGGAGTGGAAACACCATATATTTT
20 | NA | TRBJ1-4 | TRBD1 | TRBV5-1 | CASSQGLGQILPTTNEKLFF | TGCGCCAGCAGCCAAGGACTGGGACAGATTCTTCCCACAACTAATGAAAAACTGTTTTTT
14 | NA | TRBJ1-2 | NA | TRBV7-2 | CASSLVPGAYGYTF | TGTGCCAGCAGCTTAGTACCAGGGGCCTATGGCTACACCTTC
14 | NA | TRBJ2-2 | NA | TRBV18 | CASSPPINTGELFF | TGTGCCAGCTCACCCCCAATCAACACCGGGGAGCTGTTTTTT
17 | NA | TRBJ1-2 | NA | TRBV15 | CATSSPSQGPLLGGYTF | TGTGCCACCAGCAGCCCCTCCCAGGGGCCCTTGTTAGGTGGCTACACCTTC
15 | once | TRBJ2-5 | TRBD1 | TRBV11-3 | CASSSPRTGEETQYF | TGTGCCAGCAGTTCACCCAGGACAGGGGAAGAGACCCAGTACTTC
14 | NA | TRBJ2-7 | TRBD1 | TRBV24-1 | CATSDRDSSYEQYF | TGTGCCACCAGTGATAGGGACAGCTCCTACGAGCAGTACTTC
15 | NA | TRBJ1-2 | NA | TRBV5-6 | CASSWDTESFYGYTF | TGTGCCAGCAGCTGGGACACCGAAAGCTTCTATGGCTACACCTTC
12 | NA | TRBJ1-1 | NA | TRBV12-3/TRBV12-4 | CASSLPLPATFF | TGTGCCAGCAGTTTGCCTTTGCCAGCGACTTTCTTT
15 | NA | TRBJ1-2 | TRBD1 | TRBV5-1 | CASSSTPGTGNGYTF | TGCGCCAGCAGCTCAACCCCCGGGACAGGGAACGGCTACACCTTC
16 | NA | TRBJ1-3 | TRBD1 | TRBV30 | CAWSPTGELSGNTIYF | TGTGCCTGGAGTCCGACAGGGGAACTCTCTGGAAACACCATATATTTT
15 | NA | TRBJ2-3 | NA | TRBV7-9 | CASSLVGPSGDTQYF | TGTGCCAGCAGCTTAGTGGGGCCATCCGGAGATACGCAGTATTTT
16 | NA | TRBJ2-3 | NA | TRBV7-8 | CASSLVAGASTDTQYF | TGTGCCAGCAGCTTAGTGGCGGGGGCGAGCACAGATACGCAGTATTTT
15 | NA | TRBJ2-7 | TRBD2 | TRBV10-2 | CASRTGTSGAYEQYF | TGCGCCAGCAGGACCGGGACTAGCGGGGCCTACGAGCAGTACTTC
14 | NA | TRBJ2-7 | TRBD1 | TRBV2 | CASKEQGAAYEQYF | TGTGCCAGCAAGGAGCAGGGGGCTGCCTACGAGCAGTACTTC
14 | NA | TRBJ1-4 | NA | TRBV9 | CASSVAGGASKLFF | TGTGCCAGCAGCGTAGCCGGAGGAGCCTCAAAACTGTTTTTT
15 | NA | TRBJ2-1 | NA | TRBV9 | CASSAPWDTINEQFF | TGTGCCAGCAGCGCCCCCTGGGACACTATCAATGAGCAGTTCTTC
15 | NA | TRBJ1-1 | NA | TRBV29-1 | CSVGTFQGMNTEAFF | TGCAGCGTTGGGACCTTCCAGGGGATGAACACTGAAGCTTTCTTT
13 | NA | TRBJ1-1 | NA | TRBV7-9 | CASSVTVNTEAFF | TGTGCCAGCAGCGTCACAGTTAACACTGAAGCTTTCTTT
15 | NA | TRBJ1-5 | NA | TRBV11-2 | CASSFNIGGSQPQHF | TGTGCCAGCAGCTTTAATATCGGAGGGAGTCAGCCCCAGCATTTT
16 | once | TRBJ2-2 | NA | TRBV7-6 | CASRPYRDSYTGELFF | TGTGCCAGCAGGCCTTACCGGGATAGTTATACCGGGGAGCTGTTTTTT
15 | NA | TRBJ1-1 | NA | TRBV6-5 | CASSPGGTGETEAFF | TGTGCCAGCAGCCCGGGGGGCACGGGGGAGACTGAAGCTTTCTTT
15 | NA | TRBJ1-1 | TRBD1 | TRBV5-1 | CASSSEWTGRTEAFF | TGCGCCAGCAGCTCGGAATGGACAGGGAGAACTGAAGCTTTCTTT
15 | few | TRBJ2-7 | TRBD2 | TRBV10-3 | CATESGTSGGYEQYF | TGTGCCACCGAGAGCGGGACTAGCGGGGGCTACGAGCAGTACTTC